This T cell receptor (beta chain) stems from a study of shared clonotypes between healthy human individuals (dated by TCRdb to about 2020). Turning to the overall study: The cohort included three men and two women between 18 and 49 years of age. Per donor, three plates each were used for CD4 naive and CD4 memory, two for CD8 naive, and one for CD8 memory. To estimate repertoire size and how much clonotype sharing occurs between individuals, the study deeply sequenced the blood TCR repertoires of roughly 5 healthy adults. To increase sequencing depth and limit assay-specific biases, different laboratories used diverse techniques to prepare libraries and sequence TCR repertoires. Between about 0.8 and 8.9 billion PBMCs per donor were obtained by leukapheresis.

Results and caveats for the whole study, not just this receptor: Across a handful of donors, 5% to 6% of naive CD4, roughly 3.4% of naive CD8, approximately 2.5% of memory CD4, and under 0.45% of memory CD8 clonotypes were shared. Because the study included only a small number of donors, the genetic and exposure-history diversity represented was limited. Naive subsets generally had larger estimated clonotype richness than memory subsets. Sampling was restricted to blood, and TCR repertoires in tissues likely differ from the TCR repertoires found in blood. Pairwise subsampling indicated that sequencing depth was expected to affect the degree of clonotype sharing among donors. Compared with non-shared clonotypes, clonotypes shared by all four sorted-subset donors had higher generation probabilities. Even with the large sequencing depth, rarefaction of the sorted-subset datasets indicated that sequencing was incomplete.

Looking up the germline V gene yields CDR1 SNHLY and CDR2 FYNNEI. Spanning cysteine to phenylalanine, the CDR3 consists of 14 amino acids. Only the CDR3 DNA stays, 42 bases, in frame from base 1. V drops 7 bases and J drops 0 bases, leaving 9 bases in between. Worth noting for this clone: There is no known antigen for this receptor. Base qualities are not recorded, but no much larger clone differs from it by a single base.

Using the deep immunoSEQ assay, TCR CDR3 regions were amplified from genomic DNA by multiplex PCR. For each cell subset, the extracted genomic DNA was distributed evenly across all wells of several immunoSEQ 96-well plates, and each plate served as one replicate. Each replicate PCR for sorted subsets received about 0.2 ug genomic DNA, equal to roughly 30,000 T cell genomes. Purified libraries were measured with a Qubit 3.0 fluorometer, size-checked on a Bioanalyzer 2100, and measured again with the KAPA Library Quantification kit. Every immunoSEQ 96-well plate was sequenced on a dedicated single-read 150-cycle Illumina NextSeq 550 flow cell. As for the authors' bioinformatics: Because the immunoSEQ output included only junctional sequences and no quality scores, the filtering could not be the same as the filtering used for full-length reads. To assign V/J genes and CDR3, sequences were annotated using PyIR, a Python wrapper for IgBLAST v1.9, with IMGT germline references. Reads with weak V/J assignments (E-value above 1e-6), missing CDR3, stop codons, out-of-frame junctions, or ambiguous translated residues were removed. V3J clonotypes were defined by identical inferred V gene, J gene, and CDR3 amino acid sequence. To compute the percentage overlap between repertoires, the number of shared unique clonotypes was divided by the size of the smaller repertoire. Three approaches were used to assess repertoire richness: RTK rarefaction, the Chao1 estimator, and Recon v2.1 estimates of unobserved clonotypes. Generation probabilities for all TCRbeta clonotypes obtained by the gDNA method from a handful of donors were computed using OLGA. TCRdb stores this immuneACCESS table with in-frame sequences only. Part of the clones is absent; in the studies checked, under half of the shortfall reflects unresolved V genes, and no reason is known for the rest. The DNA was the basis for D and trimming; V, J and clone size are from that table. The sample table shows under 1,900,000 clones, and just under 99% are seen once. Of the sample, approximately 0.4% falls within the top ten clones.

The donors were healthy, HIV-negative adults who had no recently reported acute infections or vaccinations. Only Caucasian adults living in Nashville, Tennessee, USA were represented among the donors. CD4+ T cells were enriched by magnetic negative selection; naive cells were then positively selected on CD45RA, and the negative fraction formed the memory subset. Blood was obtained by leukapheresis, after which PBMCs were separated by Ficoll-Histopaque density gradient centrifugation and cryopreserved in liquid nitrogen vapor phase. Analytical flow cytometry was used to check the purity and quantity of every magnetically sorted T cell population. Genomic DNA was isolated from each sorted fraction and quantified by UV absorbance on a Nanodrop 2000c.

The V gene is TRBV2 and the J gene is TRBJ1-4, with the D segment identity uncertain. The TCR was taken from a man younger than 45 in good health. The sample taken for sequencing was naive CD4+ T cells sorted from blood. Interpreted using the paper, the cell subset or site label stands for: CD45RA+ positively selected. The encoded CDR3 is CASTIGTTNEKLFF. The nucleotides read TGTGCCAGCACCATTGGGACAACTAATGAAAAACTGTTTTTT.